These 20 T cell receptor beta chains were sequenced from one sample in a study of shared clonotypes between healthy human individuals. The table came from immunoSEQ multiplex PCR; TCRdb's copy has only in-frame clones and leaves some out. The table shows approximately 2,300,000 clones, with 80% to 95% occurring only once. Sequencing was carried out using naive CD4+ T cells from PBMCs. As to subset: CD45RA+ positively selected. These receptors were collected from a man aged 18-30 years in good health. Some clones in this sample may be carry-over from other donors' samples.

The chain recombines TRBV11-2 with TRBJ2-1; 8 bases align to TRBD2. Trimming cost V 0 bases and J 4 bases; bases outside gene matches: 8. Per the germline V gene, CDR1 is SGHAT and CDR2 is FQNNGV. The CDR3 has 17 amino acids. CDR3 coding DNA: TGTGCCAGCAGCTTAGAAGGGAGCGGGAGAGCATACAATGAGCAGTTCTTC. Its protein product is CASSLEGSGRAYNEQFF. Complete variable domain (other parts from reference TRBV11-2 and TRBJ2-1): EAGVAQSPRYKIIEKRQSVAFWCNPISGHATLYWYQQILGQGPKLLIQFQNNGVVDDSQLPKDRFSAERLKGVDSTLKIQPAKLEDSAVYLCASSLEGSGRAYNEQFFGPGTRLTVL.

The gene calls are TRBV5-1 and TRBJ1-2; no definite D call. The CDR3 is 14 amino acids. Trimming removed 1 base at V and 7 bases at J, with 14 bases between. Per the germline V gene, CDR1 is SGHRS and CDR2 is YFSETQ. The CDR3 coding sequence is TGCGCCAGCAGCTTGTTTACAGATAGCGGTGGCTACACCTTC. It codes for CASSLFTDSGGYTF.

This chain connects TRBV6-5 to TRBJ2-2; TRBD1 matches 9 bases. The CDR3 spans 14 residues. CDR1 is MNHEY and CDR2 is SVGAGI in the germline V gene. V dropped 6 bases and J dropped 4; count of bases not matched to a gene: 3. The CDR3 loop reads CASRRDRVTGELFF. CDR3 coding DNA: TGTGCCAGCAGGCGGGACAGGGTCACCGGGGAGCTGTTTTTT.

J is TRBJ1-2 and V is TRBV6-5; D possibly corresponds to TRBD1 (5 bases). Per the germline V gene, CDR1 is MNHEY and CDR2 is SVGAGI. The CDR3 sequence is 15 residues long. With 7 bases removed from V and 1 base from J, the gap between germline ends came to 16 bases. The CDR3 spells CASKRPGTVNYGYTF. The CDR3 nucleotides read TGTGCCAGCAAACGCCCCGGGACGGTTAACTATGGCTACACCTTC.

The rearrangement links TRBV18 to TRBJ1-5, with a tentative D call TRBD1 (6 bases). The CDR3 spans 14 residues. CDR1 is KGHSH, CDR2 LQKENI, per germline. Trimming took 5 bases from V and 5 from J, leaving 13 bases between them. The CDR3 nucleotides read TGTGCCAGCTCAGGGGGCCTGATGGATCAGCCCCAGCATTTT. It encodes CASSGGLMDQPQHF.

This chain uses TRBV5-4 with TRBJ2-3; D is undetermined. Between the trimmed V and J ends, which lost 6 bases and 5 bases, there was a span of 10 bases. The CDR3 is made up of 12 amino acids. Germline V gene data show CDR1 as SGHNT and CDR2 as YYREEE (reference sequence). The CDR3 bases are TGTGCCAGCACCCTCATGGGAGATACGCAGTATTTT. This sequence encodes CASTLMGDTQYF.

V usage is TRBV4-3 and J usage is TRBJ1-5, with 7 bases lining up with TRBD1. Germline CDR1 is LGHNA and CDR2 is YSLEER. CDR3 length equals 14 residues. V lost 4 bases, J lost 5 bases, and 5 bases stayed unmatched. This CDR3 reads CASSRIQGDQPQHF. The CDR3 nucleotides read TGCGCCAGCAGCCGAATCCAGGGGGATCAGCCCCAGCATTTT.

This chain links TRBV5-1 with TRBJ1-2; D is uncertain. Trimming took off 2 bases at V and 6 bases at J, with 14 bases between the two ends. Germline V gives CDR1 SGHRS, CDR2 YFSETQ. This CDR3 has 14 amino acids. CDR3 bases: TGCGCCAGCAGCTTAGGGTGGACGGGGAATGGCTACACCTTC. This gives the protein CASSLGWTGNGYTF.

The rearrangement links TRBV5-6 to TRBJ1-3, with TRBD1 matching over 8 bases. Germline V gene lookup returns CDR1 SGHDT and CDR2 YYEEEE. The CDR3 loop spans 17 amino acids. J lost 0 bases, V lost 0 bases, and 5 bases had no gene match. The CDR3, as DNA: TGTGCCAGCAGCTTGGGACAGGGGCTATTCTCTGGAAACACCATATATTTT. Its protein is CASSLGQGLFSGNTIYF.

Details on this clone: This sample includes further DNA sequences coding for the same CDR3. V and J are TRBV9 and TRBJ2-7; the match to TRBD2 covers 15 bases. Trimming at V came to 3 bases and at J to 5 bases, leaving 3 bases not matched to a gene. Germline V gene lookup returns CDR1 SGDLS and CDR2 YYNGEE. This CDR3 has 15 residues. The CDR3 region has the DNA TGTGCCAGCAGCGCCGGACTAGCGGGAGGGAACGAGCAGTACTTC. Amino acids: CASSAGLAGGNEQYF.

About this clone: The same CDR3 arises from other DNA sequences in this sample as well. V and J are TRBV5-1 and TRBJ2-1; a weak D match, TRBD2 (5 bases). The V gene's germline CDR1 is SGHRS and CDR2 YFSETQ. The length of the CDR3 is 13 residues. V was cut by 0 bases and J by 5 bases, with 6 bases left in between. The CDR3 sequence: CASSLVGDNEQFF. The CDR3 DNA is TGCGCCAGCAGCTTGGTGGGAGACAATGAGCAGTTCTTC. The full variable domain, in which reference TRBV5-1 and TRBJ2-1 provide the parts outside the CDR3, is KAGVTQTPRYLIKTRGQQVTLSCSPISGHRSVSWYQQTPGQGLQFLFEYFSETQRNKGNFPGRFSGRQFSNSRSEMNVSTLELGDSALYLCASSLVGDNEQFFGPGTRLTVL.

J is TRBJ1-4 and V is TRBV6-5; D remains unclear. Germline V CDR1 and CDR2: MNHEY, SVGAGI. The CDR3 has 16 residues. Trimming removed 0 bases at V and 4 bases at J, with 12 bases between. The CDR3 bases are TGTGCCAGCAGTTACTCGGGAGGAGGACTTAATGAAAAACTGTTTTTT. It codes for CASSYSGGGLNEKLFF.

The V and J genes are TRBV7-9 and TRBJ2-7; 10 positions match TRBD2. The ends lost 10 bases at V and 4 bases at J; junction bases unmatched: 16. Germline V gene lookup returns CDR1 SEHNR and CDR2 FQNEAQ (reference sequence). This CDR3 has 16 residues. DNA of the CDR3: TGTGCCAATCGGACTAGCGGAAGGAGGACCAGTTACGAGCAGTACTTC. This sequence encodes CANRTSGRRTSYEQYF.

V and J are TRBV9 and TRBJ1-3, with a weak D call TRBD1 (5 bases). CDR1 and CDR2 from the germline V gene are SGDLS and YYNGEE. The CDR3 is 15 amino acids. Trimming stripped 0 bases from V and 1 base from J, with 8 bases between. CDR3 in amino acids: CASSVVGDSGNTIYF. CDR3 in DNA: TGTGCCAGCAGCGTAGTGGGGGATTCTGGAAACACCATATATTTT.

In DNA, the CDR3 is TGTGCCAGCAGCTTAGGACGGGCTCCAACTAATGAAAAACTGTTTTTT. Its translation: CASSLGRAPTNEKLFF. The chain uses TRBV11-2 and TRBJ1-4; D is unclear. The germline V and J ends were trimmed by 1 base and 0 bases, with 9 bases remaining between them. CDR1 SGHAT and CDR2 FQNNGV come from the germline V gene. This CDR3 region has 16 residues.

This chain connects TRBV7-9 to TRBJ2-7; no clear D gene. The V gene lost 5 bases and the J gene lost 0 bases, with 8 bases spanning the gap. The CDR3 is made up of 13 amino acids. Per germline, CDR1 SEHNR and CDR2 FQNEAQ (reference sequence). The DNA of the CDR3 is TGTGCCAGCAGCCTTCAAAGCTCCTACGAGCAGTACTTC. This gives the protein CASSLQSSYEQYF. Together with reference TRBV7-9 and TRBJ2-7, the CDR3 gives the full variable domain: DTGVSQNPRHKITKRGQNVTFRCDPISEHNRLYWYRQTLGQGPEFLTYFQNEAQLEKSRLLSDRFSAERPKGSFSTLEIQRTEQGDSAMYLCASSLQSSYEQYFGPGTRLTVT.

The genes are TRBV29-1 and TRBJ2-5; possibly TRBD2 for D (5 bases). The length of the CDR3 is 13 residues. Germline V CDR1 and CDR2: SQVTM, ANQGSEA. V lost 3 bases, J lost 4 bases, and 12 bases lay in between. The CDR3 spells CSVDVEGGETQYF. CDR3 nucleotide sequence: TGCAGCGTTGACGTTGAGGGTGGAGAGACCCAGTACTTC.

This chain links TRBV5-1 with TRBJ2-7; no firm D call. Per the germline V gene, CDR1 is SGHRS and CDR2 is YFSETQ. V lost 4 bases and J lost 2, with 13 bases in between. This CDR3 contains 14 residues. The chain's CDR3 is CASSPTPIAYEQYF. The CDR3 region has the DNA TGCGCCAGCAGCCCGACGCCGATAGCCTACGAGCAGTACTTC.

The chain has TRBV28 and TRBJ1-5, with no clear D. Trimming removed 3 bases at V and 6 bases at J, with 15 bases between. In germline, CDR1 is MDHEN, CDR2 SYDVKM. The CDR3 spans 15 residues. The CDR3 coding sequence is TGTGCCAGCAGTTTTGAGCAACGGAGAAGTCAGCCCCAGCATTTT. It encodes CASSFEQRRSQPQHF. The full variable domain, its missing parts supplied by reference TRBV28 and TRBJ1-5, is DVKVTQSSRYLVKRTGEKVFLECVQDMDHENMFWYRQDPGLGLRLIYFSYDVKMKEKGDIPEGYSVSREKKERFSLILESASTNQTSMYLCASSFEQRRSQPQHFGDGTRLSIL.

V and J are TRBV5-1 and TRBJ1-1; tentative D call: TRBD1 (5 bases). The CDR3 has 13 amino acids. Germline assignment: CDR1 SGHRS and CDR2 YFSETQ. V was cut by 4 bases and J by 3 bases, with 10 bases left in between. CDR3 sequence reads: CASSNEGYTEAFF. Here the CDR3 DNA reads TGCGCCAGCAGCAACGAGGGGTACACTGAAGCTTTCTTT.